Listed here are 18 T cell receptor beta chains from one sample, sequenced in a study of T cells in Graves' hyperthyroidism and ophthalmopathy. The investigators amplified TCR beta CDR3 regions from RNA transcripts. HTBI primers were employed in a first-round RT-PCR of the TCR CDR3. MiXCR, run by TCRdb on the multiplex PCR reads, gives a single entry per CDR3 protein. The sample comprises nearly 600,000 distinct CDR3 sequences, 12% to 15% of which are singletons, and around 7% rests with the top ten. The sample taken for sequencing was blood. The receptors shown here come from a woman younger than 30 with Graves' ophthalmopathy.

This clonotype was seen only a few times. The V call is TRBV30, the J call TRBJ2-5, with D unresolved. This CDR3 region has 13 residues. V was cut by 0 bases and J by 1 base, with 6 bases left in between. CDR1 is GTSNPN, CDR2 SVGIG, per germline (reference sequence). The CDR3 DNA is TGTGCCTGGAGTGTAGCGTTCCAAGAGACCCAGTACTTC. This sequence encodes CAWSVAFQETQYF.

This clonotype was seen ten or more times. V is TRBV27 and J is TRBJ2-1; TRBD1 is a possible D gene (6 bases). Per germline, CDR1 MNHEY and CDR2 SMNVEV (reference sequence). Trimming shortened V by 3 bases and J by 5 bases, and 11 bases separated the two germline ends. This CDR3 region has 14 residues. In nucleotides, the CDR3 is TGTGCCAGCAGTTTCGGGACAATCGACAATGAGCAGTTCTTC. Translating gives CASSFGTIDNEQFF.

This clonotype appeared many times. This chain connects TRBV7-2 to TRBJ2-7; D gene ambiguous. In germline, CDR1 is SGHTA, CDR2 FQGNSA. The CDR3 covers 14 residues. The V gene lost 3 bases and the J gene lost 2 bases, with 11 bases spanning the gap. The CDR3, as DNA: TGTGCCAGCAGCTTTGGACCGGGTGCCTACGAGCAGTACTTC. Protein sequence: CASSFGPGAYEQYF.

This chain connects TRBV28 to TRBJ1-2; D is possibly TRBD1 (6 bases). Deletions cut 5 bases from V and 2 bases from J, with 12 bases between. CDR3 length equals 14 residues. Germline V CDR1 and CDR2: MDHEN, SYDVKM. CDR3 coding DNA: TGTGCCAGCAGTGCGGAGGGGGGGAACTATGGCTACACCTTC. It is translated as CASSAEGGNYGYTF.

Only a few counts were recorded for this clonotype. The chain links TRBV7-9 to TRBJ2-1, with 10 bases fitting TRBD2. The CDR3 is 16 amino acids. Germline V gene data show CDR1 as SEHNR and CDR2 as FQNEAQ (reference sequence). Trimming cost V 4 bases and J 3 bases; bases outside gene matches: 6. The CDR3 DNA sequence: TGTGCCAGCAGCTCCCGGACTAGCGGATACTACAATGAGCAGTTCTTC. This encodes CASSSRTSGYYNEQFF.

This sequence joins TRBV24-1 and TRBJ2-3; 7 nucleotides align to TRBD1. Germline CDR1 and CDR2: KGHDR and SFDVKD. CDR3 size: 16 residues. The J segment lost 1 base and the V segment lost 5 bases, leaving 8 bases of the junction unmatched. CDR3 residues: CATSAGRGKRTDTQYF. As DNA, the CDR3 is TGTGCCACCAGTGCCGGCAGGGGGAAGCGCACAGATACGCAGTATTTT.

This clonotype was detected ten times or more. V is TRBV6-1 and J is TRBJ2-3, with no clear D. Germline CDR1 and CDR2: MNHNS and SASEGT. Trimming took 5 bases from V and 4 from J, leaving 10 bases between them. The CDR3 totals 13 residues. CDR3 sequence reads: CASSSMGSDTQYF. As DNA, the CDR3 is TGTGCCAGCAGTTCAATGGGCTCAGATACGCAGTATTTT.

The V and J genes are TRBV5-1 and TRBJ2-3; 11 nucleotides align to TRBD2. The germline V gene encodes CDR1 SGHRS and CDR2 YFSETQ. CDR3 length: 18 amino acids. The V and J ends lost 4 bases and 2 bases, in that order; junction bases with no gene match: 12. The CDR3 is CASSAGTTSGSFTDTQYF. The CDR3, as DNA: TGCGCCAGCAGCGCGGGGACAACTAGCGGGAGCTTCACAGATACGCAGTATTTT.

This clonotype occurred many times. The rearrangement links TRBV7-9 to TRBJ2-7; TRBD1 might be the D (6 bases). Trimming removed 0 bases from V and 7 bases from J, with 16 bases in between. The length of the CDR3 is 15 residues. CDR1 is SEHNR and CDR2 is FQNEAQ in the germline V gene (reference sequence). CDR3 sequence reads: CASSLAQGQRLEQYF. DNA of the CDR3: TGTGCCAGCAGCTTAGCGCAGGGACAACGTTTGGAGCAGTACTTC.

The sample holds a few counts of this clonotype. V gene TRBV3-1 combines with J gene TRBJ2-5; 12 bases line up with TRBD2. Germline values: CDR1 LGHDT, CDR2 YNNKEL (reference sequence). The V segment lost 4 bases and the J segment 5 bases; nucleotides outside the gene matches: 11. This CDR3 is 17 amino acids long. Here the CDR3 reads CASSRSSRTSGAETQYF. The DNA for the CDR3 is TGTGCCAGCAGCCGATCCTCGAGGACTAGCGGGGCGGAGACCCAGTACTTC.

This clonotype occurred many times. The CDR3 region has the DNA TGTGCCAGCAGCCAAGTAGCAGGGTGGCTCACCTACGAGCAGTACTTC. The encoded protein is CASSQVAGWLTYEQYF. V and J are TRBV14 and TRBJ2-7; tentative D call: TRBD1 (5 bases). The CDR3 consists of 16 residues. Between the trimmed V and J ends, which lost 1 base and 2 bases, there was a span of 15 bases. CDR1 and CDR2 from the germline V gene are SGHDN and FVKESK.

This CDR3 reads CASSPDRGIDYEQYF. The CDR3 nucleotides read TGTGCCAGCAGCCCAGACAGGGGGATAGACTACGAGCAGTACTTC. This chain joins TRBV6-1 and TRBJ2-7, with 9 bases aligning to TRBD1. Germline CDR1 is MNHNS and CDR2 is SASEGT. The CDR3 contains 15 residues. V shed 6 bases and J 3 bases; nucleotides not matched to a gene: 9.

The chain has TRBV15 and TRBJ1-5; D is uncertain. Trimming removed 0 bases at V and 4 bases at J, with 16 bases between. Germline CDR1 and CDR2: LNHNV and YYDKDF (reference sequence). The CDR3 is 17 residues long. CDR3 in amino acids: CATSRDLSYQRNQPQHF. In DNA, the CDR3 is TGTGCCACCAGCAGAGATTTGTCCTACCAGAGGAATCAGCCCCAGCATTTT.

This clonotype occurred a few times. The V and J genes are TRBV19 and TRBJ1-5; the match to TRBD1 covers 8 bases. J was trimmed by 4 bases and V by 5 bases; bases with no gene match: 4. From germline, CDR1 is LNHDA and CDR2 SQIVND (reference sequence). The CDR3 length is 14 residues. Here the CDR3 reads CASSGQGRNQPQHF. DNA of the CDR3: TGTGCCAGTAGTGGACAGGGCAGGAATCAGCCCCAGCATTTT.

This clonotype was detected many times. The chain uses TRBV4-3 and TRBJ1-3; D is unclear. From germline, CDR1 is LGHNA and CDR2 YSLEER. The ends were cut back, 5 bases at V and 0 bases at J, with 11 bases in the middle. The CDR3 consists of 15 residues. CDR3 sequence (DNA): TGCGCCAGCAGCACTTGGGATAACTCTGGAAACACCATATATTTT. Translated, it gives CASSTWDNSGNTIYF.

J is TRBJ2-7 and V is TRBV5-6; D unresolved. V shed 3 bases and J shed 2 bases, with 9 bases lying between them. The germline V gene has CDR1 SGHDT and CDR2 YYEEEE. There are 13 residues in the CDR3. CDR3 sequence (DNA): TGTGCCAGCAGCTCAGATGCACCCTACGAGCAGTACTTC. As protein: CASSSDAPYEQYF.

This clonotype was seen at least ten times. The V call is TRBV4-3, the J call TRBJ2-1; 7 bases match TRBD2. The germline V gene has CDR1 LGHNA and CDR2 YSLEER. With 0 bases clipped from V and 4 bases from J, the junction kept 3 bases outside the gene matches. This CDR3 is 15 amino acids long. The CDR3 region has the DNA TGCGCCAGCAGCCAAGACCATAGCGGGTACAATGAGCAGTTCTTC. It specifies CASSQDHSGYNEQFF.

V gene TRBV27 combines with J gene TRBJ1-4; D may be TRBD1 (5 bases). Per the germline V gene, CDR1 is MNHEY and CDR2 is SMNVEV (reference sequence). The CDR3 consists of 13 residues. V was shortened by 4 bases and J by 10 bases, with 13 bases between the two germline ends. In DNA, the CDR3 is TGTGCCAGCAGTTATAGGGGAGTGGGAAAACTGTTTTTT. It yields the protein CASSYRGVGKLFF.